This TCR beta chain was sequenced for a study of cytomegalovirus exposure and HLA in healthy donors. This clone was detected only once. Germline V lookup: CDR1 MNHNS, CDR2 SASEGT. V was pared by 5 bases and J by 4 bases, with 14 bases of the junction left unmatched. This CDR3 is 17 amino acids long. The primer mix had 60 Vbeta and 13 Jbeta primers. Sequencing was performed with immunoSEQ multiplex PCR; in TCRdb, only in-frame clones are kept and a portion is missing. The sample lists roughly 180,000 clones; around 80% were seen once. The clonotype comes from a woman younger than 45 in good health and CMV-seronegative. What was sequenced was PBMCs. The chain employs TRBV6-1 and TRBJ1-2, with TRBD1 matching over 9 bases. The CDR3 sequence is CASSKGQGQSLSYGYTF. The CDR3 coding sequence is TGTGCCAGCAGTAAAGGACAGGGGCAAAGCTTGTCCTATGGCTACACCTTC.